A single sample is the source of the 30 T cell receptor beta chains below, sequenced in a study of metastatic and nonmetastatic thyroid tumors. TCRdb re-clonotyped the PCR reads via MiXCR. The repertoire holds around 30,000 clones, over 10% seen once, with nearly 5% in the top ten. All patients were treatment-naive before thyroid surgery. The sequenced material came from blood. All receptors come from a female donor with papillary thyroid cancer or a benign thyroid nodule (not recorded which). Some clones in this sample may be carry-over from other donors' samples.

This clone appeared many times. This CDR3 is CASTRGYQETQYF. The CDR3 DNA sequence: TGTGCCAGCACAAGGGGGTATCAAGAGACCCAGTACTTC. The V and J genes are TRBV28 and TRBJ2-5; weak D call: TRBD1 (6 bases). Germline V gene sequence: CDR1 MDHEN, CDR2 SYDVKM. This CDR3 spans 13 amino acids. Trimming took 7 bases from V and 2 from J, leaving 11 bases between them.

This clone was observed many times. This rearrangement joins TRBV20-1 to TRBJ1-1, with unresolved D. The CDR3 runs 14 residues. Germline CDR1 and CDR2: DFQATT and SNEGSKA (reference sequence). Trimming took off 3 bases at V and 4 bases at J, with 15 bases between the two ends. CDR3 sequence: CSARDRTVGTEAFF. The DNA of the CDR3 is TGCAGTGCTAGGGACCGGACGGTGGGCACTGAAGCTTTCTTT.

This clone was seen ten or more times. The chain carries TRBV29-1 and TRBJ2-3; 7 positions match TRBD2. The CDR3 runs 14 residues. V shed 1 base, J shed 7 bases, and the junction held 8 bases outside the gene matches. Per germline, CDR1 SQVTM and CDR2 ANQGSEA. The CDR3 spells CSVEGLREPNTQYF. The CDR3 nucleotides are TGCAGCGTTGAAGGGTTGCGGGAGCCGAATACGCAGTATTTT.

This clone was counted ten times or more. This CDR3 is CASSGIAGGDTGELFF. CDR3 sequence (DNA): TGTGCCAGCAGTGGGATCGCTGGCGGCGACACCGGGGAGCTGTTTTTT. The chain is built from TRBV6-1 and TRBJ2-2; D is ambiguous. The CDR3 contains 16 residues. Germline V gene sequence: CDR1 MNHNS, CDR2 SASEGT. V lost 4 bases and J 3 bases, leaving 15 bases between the germline ends.

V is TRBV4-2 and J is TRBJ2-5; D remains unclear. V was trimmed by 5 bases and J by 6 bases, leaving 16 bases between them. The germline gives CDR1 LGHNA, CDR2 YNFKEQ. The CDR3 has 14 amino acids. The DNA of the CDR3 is TGTGCCAGCAGCAGCAACACGATAGGACAGACCCAGTACTTC. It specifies CASSSNTIGQTQYF.

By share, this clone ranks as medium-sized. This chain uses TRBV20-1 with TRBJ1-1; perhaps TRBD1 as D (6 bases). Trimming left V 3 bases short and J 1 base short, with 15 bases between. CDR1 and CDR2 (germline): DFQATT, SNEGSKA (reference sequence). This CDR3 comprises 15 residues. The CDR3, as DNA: TGCAGTGCTAGGACACAGGGTTTCGGGAACACTGAAGCTTTCTTT. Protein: CSARTQGFGNTEAFF.

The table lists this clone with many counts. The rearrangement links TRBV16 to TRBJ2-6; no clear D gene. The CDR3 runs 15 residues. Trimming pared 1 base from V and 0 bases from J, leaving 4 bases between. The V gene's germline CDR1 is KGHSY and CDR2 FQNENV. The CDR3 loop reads CASSQLISGANVLTF. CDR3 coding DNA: TGTGCCAGCAGCCAATTAATCTCTGGGGCCAACGTCCTGACTTTC.

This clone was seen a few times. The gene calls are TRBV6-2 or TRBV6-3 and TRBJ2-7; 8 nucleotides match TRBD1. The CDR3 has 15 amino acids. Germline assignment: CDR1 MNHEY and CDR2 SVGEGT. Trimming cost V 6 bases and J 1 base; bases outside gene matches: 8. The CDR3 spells CASRGLGQVSYEQYF. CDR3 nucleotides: TGTGCCAGCAGGGGACTGGGACAGGTTTCCTACGAGCAGTACTTC.

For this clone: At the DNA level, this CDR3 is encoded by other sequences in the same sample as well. The CDR3 DNA reads TGTGCCAGCAGACCTGGGTCGCAGGATACGCAGTATTTT. It translates to CASRPGSQDTQYF. The chain links TRBV7-2 to TRBJ2-3; D unresolved. CDR1 is SGHTA and CDR2 is FQGNSA in the germline V gene. The CDR3 runs to 13 residues. Between the trimmed V and J ends, which lost 6 bases and 6 bases, there was a span of 13 bases.

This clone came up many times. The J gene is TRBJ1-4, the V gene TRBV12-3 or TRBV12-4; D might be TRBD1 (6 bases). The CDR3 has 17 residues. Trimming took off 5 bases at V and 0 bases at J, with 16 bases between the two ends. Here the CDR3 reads CASSNTLQGSTNEKLFF. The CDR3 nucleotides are TGTGCCAGCAGTAATACCCTACAGGGCTCAACTAATGAAAAACTGTTTTTT.

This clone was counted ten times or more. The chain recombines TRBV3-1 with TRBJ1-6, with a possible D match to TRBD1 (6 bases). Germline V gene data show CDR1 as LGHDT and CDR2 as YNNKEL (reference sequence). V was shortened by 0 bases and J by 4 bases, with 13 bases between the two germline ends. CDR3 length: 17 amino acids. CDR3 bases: TGTGCCAGCAGCCAAGATAACACAGGGTTTTATAATTCACCCCTCCACTTT. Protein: CASSQDNTGFYNSPLHF.

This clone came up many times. CDR3 loop: CASSPPQGVQPQHF. DNA of the CDR3: TGTGCCAGCAGTCCGCCACAGGGGGTGCAGCCCCAGCATTTT. V gene TRBV28 combines with J gene TRBJ1-5, with 8 bases lining up with TRBD1. The germline gives CDR1 MDHEN, CDR2 SYDVKM. J lost 7 bases, V lost 5 bases, and 7 bases had no gene match. The CDR3 has 14 amino acids.

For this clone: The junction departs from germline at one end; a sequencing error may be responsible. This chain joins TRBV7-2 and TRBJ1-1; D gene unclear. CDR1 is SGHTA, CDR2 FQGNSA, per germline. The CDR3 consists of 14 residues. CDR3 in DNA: TGTGCCAGCAGCTTAGGGGTGTGGAGCGCTGAATCTTTCTTT. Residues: CASSLGVWSAESFF.

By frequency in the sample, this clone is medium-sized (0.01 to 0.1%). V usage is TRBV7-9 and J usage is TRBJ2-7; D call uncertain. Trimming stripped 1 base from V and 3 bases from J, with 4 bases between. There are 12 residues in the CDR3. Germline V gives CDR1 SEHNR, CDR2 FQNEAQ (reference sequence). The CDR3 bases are TGTGCCAGCAGCTTAGTAGGCTACGAGCAGTACTTC. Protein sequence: CASSLVGYEQYF.

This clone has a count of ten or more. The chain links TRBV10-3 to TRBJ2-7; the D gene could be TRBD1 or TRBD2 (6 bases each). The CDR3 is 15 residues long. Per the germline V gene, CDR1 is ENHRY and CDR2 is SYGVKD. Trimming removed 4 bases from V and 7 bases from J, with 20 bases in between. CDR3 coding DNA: TGTGCCATCAGTGGAACAGGGAGGACCTCCGGTGAGCAGTACTTC. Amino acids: CAISGTGRTSGEQYF.

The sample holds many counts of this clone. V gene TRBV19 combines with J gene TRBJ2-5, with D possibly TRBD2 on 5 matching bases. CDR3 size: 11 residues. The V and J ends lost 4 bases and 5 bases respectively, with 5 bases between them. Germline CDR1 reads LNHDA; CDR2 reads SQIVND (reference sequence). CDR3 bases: TGTGCCAGTAGTAAGCGGGAGACCCAGTACTTC. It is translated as CASSKRETQYF.

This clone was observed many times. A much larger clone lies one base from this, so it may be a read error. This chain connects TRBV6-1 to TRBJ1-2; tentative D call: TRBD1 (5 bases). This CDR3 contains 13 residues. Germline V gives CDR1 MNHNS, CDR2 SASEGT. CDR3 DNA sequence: TGTGCCAGCAGTGACGCGCGCCTTTCTAGGGGACCCTTC. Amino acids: CASSDARLSRGPF.

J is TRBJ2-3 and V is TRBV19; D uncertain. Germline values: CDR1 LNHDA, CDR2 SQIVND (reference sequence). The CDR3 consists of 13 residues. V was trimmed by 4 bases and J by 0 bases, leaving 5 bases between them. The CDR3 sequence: CASSKDSTDTQYF. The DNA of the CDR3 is TGTGCCAGTAGTAAAGACAGCACAGATACGCAGTATTTT.

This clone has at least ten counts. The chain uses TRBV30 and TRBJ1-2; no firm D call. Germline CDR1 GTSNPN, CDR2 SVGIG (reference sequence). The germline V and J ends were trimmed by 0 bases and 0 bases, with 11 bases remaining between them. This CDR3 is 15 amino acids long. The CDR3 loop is CAWSVLDAANYGYTF. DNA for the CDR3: TGTGCCTGGAGTGTACTGGACGCGGCTAACTATGGCTACACCTTC.

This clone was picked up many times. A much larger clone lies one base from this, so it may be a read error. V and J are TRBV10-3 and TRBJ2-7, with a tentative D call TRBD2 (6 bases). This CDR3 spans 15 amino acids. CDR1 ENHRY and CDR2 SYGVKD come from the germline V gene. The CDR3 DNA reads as TGTGCCATCAGTGAGTCGGGACTGCAATCCTACGGGCAGTACTTC. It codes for CAISESGLQSYGQYF.

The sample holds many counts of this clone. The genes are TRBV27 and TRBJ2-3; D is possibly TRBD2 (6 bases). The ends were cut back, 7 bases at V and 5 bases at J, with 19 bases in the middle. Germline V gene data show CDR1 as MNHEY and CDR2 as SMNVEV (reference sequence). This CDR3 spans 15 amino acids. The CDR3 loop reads CASTLSGRDLDTQYF. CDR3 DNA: TGTGCCAGCACCCTATCGGGGCGGGATCTAGATACGCAGTATTTT.

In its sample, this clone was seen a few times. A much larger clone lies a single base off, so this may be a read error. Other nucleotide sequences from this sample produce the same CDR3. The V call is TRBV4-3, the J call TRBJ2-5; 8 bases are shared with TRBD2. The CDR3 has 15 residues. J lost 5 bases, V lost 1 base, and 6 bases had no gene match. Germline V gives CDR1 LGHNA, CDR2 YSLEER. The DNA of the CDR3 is TGCGCCAGCAGCCAAGGTCGGGAGGGCTGGGAGACCCAGTACTTC. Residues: CASSQGREGWETQYF.

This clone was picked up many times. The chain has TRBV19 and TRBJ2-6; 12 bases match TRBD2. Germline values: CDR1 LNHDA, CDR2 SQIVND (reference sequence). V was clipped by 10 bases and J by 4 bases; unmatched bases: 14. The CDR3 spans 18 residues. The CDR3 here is CATSGLAGPNGGANVLTF. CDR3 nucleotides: TGTGCCACTTCAGGACTAGCGGGACCGAATGGGGGGGCCAACGTCCTGACTTTC.

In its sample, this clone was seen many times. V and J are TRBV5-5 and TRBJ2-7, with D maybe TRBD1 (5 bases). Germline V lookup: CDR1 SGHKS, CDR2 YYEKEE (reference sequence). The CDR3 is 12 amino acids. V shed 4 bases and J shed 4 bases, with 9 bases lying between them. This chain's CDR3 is CASSKGKYEQYF. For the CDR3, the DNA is TGTGCCAGCAGCAAGGGGAAGTACGAGCAGTACTTC.

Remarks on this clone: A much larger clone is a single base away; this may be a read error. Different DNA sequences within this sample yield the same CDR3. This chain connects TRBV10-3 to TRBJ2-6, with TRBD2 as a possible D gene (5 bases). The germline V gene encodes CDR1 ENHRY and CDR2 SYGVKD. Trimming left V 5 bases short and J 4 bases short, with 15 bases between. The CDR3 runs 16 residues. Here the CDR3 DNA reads TGTGCCATCAGTCCCGAGGGCAACTCGGGGGCCAACGTCCTGACTTTC. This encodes CAISPEGNSGANVLTF.

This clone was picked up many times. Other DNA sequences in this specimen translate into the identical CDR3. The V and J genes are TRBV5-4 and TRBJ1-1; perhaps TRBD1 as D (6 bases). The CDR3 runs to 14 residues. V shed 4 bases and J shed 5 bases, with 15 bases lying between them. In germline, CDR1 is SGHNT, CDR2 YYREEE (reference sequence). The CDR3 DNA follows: TGTGCCAGCAGCCCCGGAGGGGGAAGGACTGAAGCTTTCTTT. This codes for CASSPGGGRTEAFF.

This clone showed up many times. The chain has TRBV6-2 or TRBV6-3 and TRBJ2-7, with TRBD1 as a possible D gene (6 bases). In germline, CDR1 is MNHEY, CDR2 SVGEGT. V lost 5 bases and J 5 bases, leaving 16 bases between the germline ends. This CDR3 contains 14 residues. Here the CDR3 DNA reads TGTGCCAGCAGTCTCATGGGGGCCGGGGACGAGCAGTACTTC. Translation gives CASSLMGAGDEQYF.

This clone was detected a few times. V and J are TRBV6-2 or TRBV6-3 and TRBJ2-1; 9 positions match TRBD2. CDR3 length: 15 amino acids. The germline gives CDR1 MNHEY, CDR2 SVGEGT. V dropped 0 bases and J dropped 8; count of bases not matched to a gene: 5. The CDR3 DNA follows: TGTGCCAGCAGTTACTCGGCTAGCGGGATACATGAGCAGTTCTTC. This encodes CASSYSASGIHEQFF.

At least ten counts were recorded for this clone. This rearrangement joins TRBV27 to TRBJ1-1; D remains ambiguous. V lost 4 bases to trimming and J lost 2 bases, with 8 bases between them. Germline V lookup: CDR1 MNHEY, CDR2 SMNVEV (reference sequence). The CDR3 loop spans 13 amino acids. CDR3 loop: CASSYADNTEAFF. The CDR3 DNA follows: TGTGCCAGCAGTTACGCAGATAACACTGAAGCTTTCTTT.

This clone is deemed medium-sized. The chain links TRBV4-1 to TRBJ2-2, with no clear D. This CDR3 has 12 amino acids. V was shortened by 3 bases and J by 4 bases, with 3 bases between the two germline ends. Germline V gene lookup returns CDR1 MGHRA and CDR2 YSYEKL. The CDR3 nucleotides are TGCGCCAGCAGCCATGGCACCGGGGAGCTGTTTTTT. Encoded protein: CASSHGTGELFF.